The 30 T cell receptor beta chains reported below all come from one sample, sequenced in a study of beta chain features in type 1 diabetes. The entirety of the isolated RNA underwent reverse transcription, so expressed TCRB transcripts were sequenced. Data came from immunoSEQ multiplex PCR; TCRdb stores just in-frame clones and leaves some out. The data hold 300,000 to 350,000 clones, with about 18% observed a single time. The source material was naive CD4+ T cells from blood. The receptors come from a woman aged 18-29 years in good health.

A few counts support this clone. This chain links TRBV9 with TRBJ1-2, with unresolved D. CDR3 size: 13 residues. Germline V gene lookup returns CDR1 SGDLS and CDR2 YYNGEE. The V and J ends lost 3 bases and 2 bases respectively, with 8 bases between them. In DNA form, the CDR3 reads TGTGCCAGCAGCGGGGCCCCGAACTATGGCTACACCTTC. This encodes CASSGAPNYGYTF.

This clone has only a few counts. V is TRBV15 and J is TRBJ2-4; 7 bases line up with TRBD2. The CDR3 spans 18 residues. V lost 6 bases, J lost 0 bases, and 14 bases stayed unmatched. CDR1 LNHNV and CDR2 YYDKDF come from the germline V gene (reference sequence). CDR3 loop: CATRADLGLGVAKNIQYF. The DNA for the CDR3 is TGTGCCACCAGAGCGGATCTAGGACTAGGAGTAGCCAAAAACATTCAGTACTTC. Using reference TRBV15 and TRBJ2-4 for the parts outside the CDR3, the full variable domain is DAMVIQNPRYQVTQFGKPVTLSCSQTLNHNVMYWYQQKSSQAPKLLFHYYDKDFNNEADTPDNFQSRRPNTSFCFLDIRSPGLGDTAMYLCATRADLGLGVAKNIQYFGAGTRLSVL.

The gene calls are TRBV5-6 and TRBJ1-2; D is undetermined. The CDR3 consists of 15 residues. V shed 0 bases and J shed 4 bases, with 13 bases lying between them. The germline V gene has CDR1 SGHDT and CDR2 YYEEEE. CDR3 sequence (DNA): TGTGCCAGCAGCTTGGCGACTCTTTCTGGCTATGGCTACACCTTC. Translated, it gives CASSLATLSGYGYTF. Based on the CDR3 plus reference TRBV5-6 and TRBJ1-2, the full variable domain is DAGVTQSPTHLIKTRGQQVTLRCSPKSGHDTVSWYQQALGQGPQFIFQYYEEEERQRGNFPDRFSGHQFPNYSSELNVNALLLGDSALYLCASSLATLSGYGYTFGSGTRLTVV.

This chain uses TRBV2 with TRBJ1-2; 8 positions agree with TRBD1. This CDR3 spans 14 amino acids. Germline V gene lookup returns CDR1 SNHLY and CDR2 FYNNEI. Germline trimming cut 8 bases from V and 4 bases from J; bases unmatched to any gene: 9. CDR3 sequence (DNA): TGTGCCAGCCCCACTGGACAGGGTGTCTATGGCTACACCTTC. Its translation is CASPTGQGVYGYTF.

This clone was seen just once. V and J are TRBV18 and TRBJ2-1, with 8 bases fitting TRBD2. The ends lost 6 bases at V and 12 bases at J; junction bases unmatched: 22. CDR3 length equals 17 residues. Per the germline V gene, CDR1 is KGHSH and CDR2 is LQKENI. CDR3 coding DNA: TGTGCCAGCTCGTCGCTGATAAGGACTAGCTCCGGGGTTGGGCAGTTCTTC. Translating gives CASSSLIRTSSGVGQFF.

This clone showed up just a few times. This rearrangement joins TRBV2 to TRBJ1-2, with 8 bases identical to TRBD1. Germline CDR1 SNHLY, CDR2 FYNNEI. V was pared by 6 bases and J by 4 bases, with 4 bases of the junction left unmatched. The CDR3 covers 13 residues. Here the CDR3 reads CASRSTGVYGYTF. CDR3 coding DNA: TGTGCCAGCAGGTCGACAGGGGTCTATGGCTACACCTTC.

This chain connects TRBV23-1 to TRBJ1-1; TRBD1 is a possible D gene (5 bases). TRBV23-1 is an ORF, and what it does is uncertain. This CDR3 comprises 14 residues. With 3 bases removed from V and 3 bases from J, the gap between germline ends came to 11 bases. CDR3 DNA sequence: TGCGCCAGCAGTCATCTCCGGGGGGACACTGAAGCTTTCTTT. As protein: CASSHLRGDTEAFF.

The genes are TRBV30 and TRBJ1-1, with TRBD1 matching over 9 bases. The CDR3 is 11 residues long. V shed 3 bases, J shed 8 bases, and the junction held 1 base outside the gene matches. Germline V lookup: CDR1 GTSNPN, CDR2 SVGIG (reference sequence). The CDR3 region has the DNA TGTGCCTGGAGAGGGACAGGGGAAGCTTTCTTT. Its translation is CAWRGTGEAFF.

This clone has more than one count but fewer than ten. The V gene is TRBV25-1, the J gene TRBJ2-7, with D perhaps matching TRBD2 (6 bases). The CDR3 is 12 residues long. In germline, CDR1 is MGHDK, CDR2 SYGVNS. V was pared by 3 bases and J by 9 bases, with 12 bases between. The CDR3 bases are TGTGCCAGCAGTGAGTGGGACTTTGTGCAGTACTTC. Its protein is CASSEWDFVQYF.

This chain joins TRBV4-1 and TRBJ2-4, with 11 bases aligning to TRBD2. Germline V gene data show CDR1 as MGHRA and CDR2 as YSYEKL. With V trimmed by 1 base and J by 0 bases, 5 bases remained unmatched. This CDR3 region has 18 residues. CDR3 protein: CASSQALAGGPAKNIQYF. The CDR3 bases are TGCGCCAGCAGCCAAGCCTTAGCGGGAGGGCCAGCCAAAAACATTCAGTACTTC.

CDR3 DNA: TGTGCCAGCAGTTTTCGGAATGAGCAGTTCTTC. Its translation is CASSFRNEQFF. The chain uses TRBV28 and TRBJ2-1; D uncertain. The germline CDR1 and CDR2 sequences are MDHEN and SYDVKM. V lost 3 bases and J lost 7, with 4 bases in between. The CDR3 loop spans 11 amino acids.

This clone was counted only a few times. This rearrangement joins TRBV7-2 to TRBJ2-7, with 9 bases fitting TRBD1. This CDR3 spans 14 amino acids. The germline V gene has CDR1 SGHTA and CDR2 FQGNSA. With V trimmed by 5 bases and J by 5 bases, 7 bases remained unmatched. The CDR3 is CASSRDRAFDEQYF. The CDR3 nucleotides read TGTGCCAGCAGCCGGGACAGGGCCTTCGACGAGCAGTACTTC.

The rearrangement joins TRBV29-1 to TRBJ2-1; TRBD2 matches at 12 bases. Germline values: CDR1 SQVTM, CDR2 ANQGSEA. CDR3 size: 16 residues. V dropped 5 bases and J dropped 8; count of bases not matched to a gene: 13. The CDR3 DNA reads as TGCAGCGTTCCTTCGACTAGCGGGAGTTCGGTCGATGAGCAGTTCTTC. Encoded protein: CSVPSTSGSSVDEQFF.

In this sample, this clone turned up a few times. The CDR3 protein is CASNWRGQETQYF. The CDR3 region has the DNA TGTGCCAGCAACTGGCGGGGGCAAGAGACCCAGTACTTC. The rearrangement joins TRBV2 to TRBJ2-5, with 7 bases that match TRBD2. Germline trimming cut 7 bases from V and 2 bases from J; bases unmatched to any gene: 4. Germline V gene lookup returns CDR1 SNHLY and CDR2 FYNNEI. The CDR3 is 13 residues long. Full variable domain (rest looked up from reference TRBV2 and TRBJ2-5): EPEVTQTPSHQVTQMGQEVILRCVPISNHLYFYWYRQILGQKVEFLVSFYNNEISEKSEIFDDQFSVERPDGSNFTLKIRSTKLEDSAMYFCASNWRGQETQYFGPGTRLLVL.

The sample holds a few counts of this clone. This chain links TRBV6-6 with TRBJ2-5, with 9 bases identical to TRBD1. The germline V gene encodes CDR1 MNHNY and CDR2 SVGAGI (reference sequence). There are 16 residues in the CDR3. V was clipped by 5 bases and J by 1 base; unmatched bases: 8. CDR3 in amino acids: CASSQGQGSLQETQYF. The CDR3 DNA reads TGTGCCAGCAGTCAGGGACAGGGATCCCTCCAAGAGACCCAGTACTTC.

The chain couples TRBV5-1 to TRBJ2-7; a weak D match, TRBD2 (5 bases). Trimming removed 4 bases at V and 6 bases at J, with 17 bases between. The CDR3 spans 14 residues. Germline-derived CDR1 and CDR2 are SGHRS and YFSETQ. The CDR3 coding sequence is TGCGCCAGCAGCGGGAGATTCCCGACCGGCGAGCAGTACTTC. Translating gives CASSGRFPTGEQYF. Full variable domain (missing parts from reference TRBV5-1 and TRBJ2-7): KAGVTQTPRYLIKTRGQQVTLSCSPISGHRSVSWYQQTPGQGLQFLFEYFSETQRNKGNFPGRFSGRQFSNSRSEMNVSTLELGDSALYLCASSGRFPTGEQYFGPGTRLTVT.

Comments on this clone: One junction end disagrees with the germline gene, perhaps due to a read error. V and J are TRBV4-3 and TRBJ2-1; the match to TRBD2 covers 7 bases. Germline V gives CDR1 LGHNA, CDR2 YSLEER. The CDR3 consists of 15 residues. This CDR3 is CASSRLRRGGDDQFF. The CDR3 DNA reads TGCGCCAGCAGCCGCTTGAGGAGGGGAGGGGATGATCAGTTCTTC.

This clone was found a few times. The rearrangement joins TRBV11-2 to TRBJ2-1; TRBD2 is a possible D gene (5 bases). This CDR3 spans 11 amino acids. Per the germline V gene, CDR1 is SGHAT and CDR2 is FQNNGV. Trimming removed 7 bases from V and 9 bases from J, with 10 bases in between. In nucleotides, the CDR3 is TGTGCCAGCACTAGCCATTCTGAGCAGTTCTTC. It translates to CASTSHSEQFF. The full variable domain, with the rest looked up from reference TRBV11-2 and TRBJ2-1, is EAGVAQSPRYKIIEKRQSVAFWCNPISGHATLYWYQQILGQGPKLLIQFQNNGVVDDSQLPKDRFSAERLKGVDSTLKIQPAKLEDSAVYLCASTSHSEQFFGPGTRLTVL.

This clone was detected only a few times. This rearrangement joins TRBV29-1 to TRBJ2-1, with D possibly matching TRBD1 (6 bases). CDR3 size: 11 residues. Per the germline V gene, CDR1 is SQVTM and CDR2 is ANQGSEA. V lost 2 bases to trimming and J lost 10 bases, with 9 bases between them. CDR3 residues: CSVENRVEQFF. DNA of the CDR3: TGCAGCGTTGAAAACAGGGTGGAGCAGTTCTTC.

The V and J genes are TRBV7-3 and TRBJ1-2, with TRBD1 identical over 10 bases. Germline V gene sequence: CDR1 SGHTA, CDR2 FQGTGA. The CDR3 contains 14 residues. Trimming cost V 5 bases and J 8 bases; bases outside gene matches: 8. For the CDR3, the DNA is TGTGCCAGCAGCAACCAGACAGGGGGCGGCGGCTACACCTTC. Residues: CASSNQTGGGGYTF.

This clone was detected only a few times. The chain combines TRBV7-2 with TRBJ1-5; D perhaps matches TRBD1 (5 bases). Germline loops: CDR1 SGHTA, CDR2 FQGNSA. The CDR3 runs to 14 residues. The V end was cut by 1 base, the J end by 2 bases, with 6 bases between. Here the CDR3 reads CASSLGGGNQPQHF. CDR3 DNA sequence: TGTGCCAGCAGCTTAGGGGGCGGCAATCAGCCCCAGCATTTT.

The rearrangement joins TRBV9 to TRBJ2-6; possibly TRBD1 for D (5 bases). From germline, CDR1 is SGDLS and CDR2 YYNGEE. This CDR3 contains 16 residues. V shed 4 bases and J shed 1 base, with 12 bases lying between them. This CDR3 is CASSPRQYSGANVLTF. The CDR3 coding sequence is TGTGCCAGCAGCCCCAGACAGTATTCTGGGGCCAACGTCCTGACTTTC.

This CDR3 reads CASSPGRLAGVNEQFF. The CDR3 coding sequence is TGTGCCAGCAGCCCCGGGCGGCTAGCGGGAGTTAATGAGCAGTTCTTC. The chain is built from TRBV11-1 and TRBJ2-1, with TRBD2 identical over 10 bases. Germline values: CDR1 SGHAT, CDR2 FQDESV (reference sequence). The ends lost 5 bases at V and 7 bases at J; junction bases unmatched: 11. The CDR3 length is 16 residues.

This clone turned up a few times. The CDR3 region has the DNA TGTGCCAGTAGTATGCGGGTCAATGAGCAGTTCTTC. It codes for CASSMRVNEQFF. The chain couples TRBV19 to TRBJ2-1, with D possibly being TRBD2 (5 bases). The germline CDR1 and CDR2 sequences are LNHDA and SQIVND (reference sequence). CDR3 length: 12 residues. V lost 3 bases to trimming and J lost 6 bases, with 6 bases between them.

The CDR3 region has the DNA TGTGCCAGCAGGTATAGCAATCAGCCCCAGCATTTT. This codes for CASRYSNQPQHF. The rearrangement uses TRBV6-1 and TRBJ1-5; D ambiguous. The CDR3 runs to 12 residues. The germline gives CDR1 MNHNS, CDR2 SASEGT. The V end was cut by 6 bases, the J end by 0 bases, with 3 bases between.

This clone turned up a few times. The chain employs TRBV7-9 and TRBJ1-6; D ambiguous. Trimming took 1 base from V and 7 from J, leaving 11 bases between them. The CDR3 runs to 15 residues. CDR1 SEHNR and CDR2 FQNEAQ come from the germline V gene (reference sequence). The CDR3 sequence: CASSLGSNLNSPLHF. DNA for the CDR3: TGTGCCAGCAGCTTAGGTTCTAATCTCAATTCACCCCTCCACTTT.

The chain uses TRBV4-1 and TRBJ1-1, with TRBD1 matching over 7 bases. From germline, CDR1 is MGHRA and CDR2 YSYEKL. The CDR3 is made up of 12 amino acids. The junction had 3 bases not matched to a gene; V was cut back by 0 bases and J by 11 bases. This CDR3 is CASSQDDRAAFF. CDR3 in DNA: TGCGCCAGCAGCCAAGACGACAGGGCGGCTTTCTTT.

This clone has more than one count but fewer than ten. The V call is TRBV27, the J call TRBJ2-6; possible D gene TRBD1, 6 bases. In germline, CDR1 is MNHEY, CDR2 SMNVEV (reference sequence). The CDR3 runs to 17 residues. Trimming took 5 bases from V and 3 from J, leaving 17 bases between them. The CDR3 reads CASSPLTGRLGANVLTF. The DNA of the CDR3 is TGTGCCAGCAGTCCCTTGACAGGAAGGCTTGGGGCCAACGTCCTGACTTTC.

The V gene is TRBV6-4, the J gene TRBJ2-3, with 7 bases identical to TRBD2. The ends lost 2 bases at V and 1 base at J; junction bases unmatched: 3. The germline V gene encodes CDR1 MRHNA and CDR2 SNTAGT. The length of the CDR3 is 15 residues. CDR3 coding DNA: TGTGCCAGCAGTGACCCTGCGGGGGGCACAGATACGCAGTATTTT. This translates into CASSDPAGGTDTQYF.

There are a few counts of this clone. J is TRBJ1-5 and V is TRBV15, with D uncertain. The CDR3 totals 16 residues. CDR1 is LNHNV and CDR2 is YYDKDF in the germline V gene (reference sequence). V was pared by 0 bases and J by 10 bases, with 19 bases between. Here the CDR3 DNA reads TGTGCCACCAGCAGAGAAGGTCTAGGGCGGGAGGTACCCCAGCATTTT. It encodes CATSREGLGREVPQHF.